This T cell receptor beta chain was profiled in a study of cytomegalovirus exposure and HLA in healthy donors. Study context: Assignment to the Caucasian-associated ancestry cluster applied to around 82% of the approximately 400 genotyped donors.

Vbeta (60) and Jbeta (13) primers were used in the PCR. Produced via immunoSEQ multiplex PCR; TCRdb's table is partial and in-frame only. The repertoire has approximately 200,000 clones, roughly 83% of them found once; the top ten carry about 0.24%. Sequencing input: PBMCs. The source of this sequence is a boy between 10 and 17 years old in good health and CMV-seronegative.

Here the CDR3 DNA reads TGTGCCAGCAGTTTCGGAGGGGGCTTCTACGAGCAGTACTTC. This sequence encodes CASSFGGGFYEQYF. The chain employs TRBV27 and TRBJ2-5; maybe TRBD1 (7 bases). The end of the DNA aligns better with TRBJ2-7, so the J call may be wrong. The CDR3 is made up of 14 amino acids. Germline V gene data show CDR1 as MNHEY and CDR2 as SMNVEV (reference sequence).